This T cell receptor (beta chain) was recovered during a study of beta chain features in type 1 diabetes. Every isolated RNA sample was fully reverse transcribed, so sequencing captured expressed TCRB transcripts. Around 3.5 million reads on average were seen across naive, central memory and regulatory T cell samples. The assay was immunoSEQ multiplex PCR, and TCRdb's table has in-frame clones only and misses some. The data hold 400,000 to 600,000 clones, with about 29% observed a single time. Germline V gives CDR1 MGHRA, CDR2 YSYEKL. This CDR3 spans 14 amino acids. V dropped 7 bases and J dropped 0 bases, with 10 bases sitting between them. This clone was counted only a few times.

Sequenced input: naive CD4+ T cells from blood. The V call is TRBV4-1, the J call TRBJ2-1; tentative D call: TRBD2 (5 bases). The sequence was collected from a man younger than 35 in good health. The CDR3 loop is CASNGGYSYNEQFF. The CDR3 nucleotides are TGCGCCAGCAATGGCGGGTACTCCTACAATGAGCAGTTCTTC.